Included here is one TCR beta chain sequence, with context. Using immunoSEQ multiplex PCR, the repertoire was profiled, and TCRdb retains in-frame clones only, with some absent. The table shows about 130,000 clones, with around 89% occurring only once. This record belongs to a study of blood T cell repertoires in COVID-19. The wider study: T cells, B-cell-depleted T cells, or PBMCs provided the cDNA or gDNA that served as material.

The CDR3 totals 16 residues. Germline CDR1 is SGHRS and CDR2 is YFSETQ. V lost 6 bases and J 10 bases, leaving 23 bases between the germline ends. Sequenced material: peripheral blood. The origin of this receptor is a man in his sixties with COVID-19, enrolled during active disease. The rearrangement uses TRBV5-1 and TRBJ1-6; a weak D match, TRBD1 (5 bases). CDR3 sequence reads: CASKTERPLGGSPLHF. The CDR3 bases are TGCGCCAGCAAGACCGAACGACCTCTCGGGGGGTCACCCCTCCACTTT. Variable domain in full (rest from reference TRBV5-1 and TRBJ1-6): KAGVTQTPRYLIKTRGQQVTLSCSPISGHRSVSWYQQTPGQGLQFLFEYFSETQRNKGNFPGRFSGRQFSNSRSEMNVSTLELGDSALYLCASKTERPLGGSPLHFGNGTRLTVT.